Below are 12 T cell receptor beta chains sequenced from a single sample in a study of T cells after yellow fever vaccination. MiXCR, applied by TCRdb to the 5' RACE reads, yields one record per CDR3 protein. This sample carries 450,000 to 550,000 distinct CDR3 sequences, 21% of them seen once, and the ten largest clones take about a sixth. The sequenced sample was PBMCs, obtained 21 days after the first yellow fever vaccination. The receptors shown here come from a man between 18 and 29 years old who received the YFV17D yellow fever vaccine.

Only a few counts were recorded for this clonotype. The chain employs TRBV4-1 and TRBJ2-1; a possible D gene is TRBD2 (6 bases). The CDR3 runs 17 residues. Germline assignment: CDR1 MGHRA and CDR2 YSYEKL. V was cut by 1 base and J by 8 bases, with 21 bases left in between. Here the CDR3 reads CASSQGRGERVFDEQFF. The CDR3 DNA reads as TGCGCCAGCAGCCAAGGCCGCGGGGAGCGGGTGTTTGATGAGCAGTTCTTC.

As to this clonotype: An end of the junction differs from the germline gene, which may be a read error. The chain has TRBV20-1 and TRBJ2-4; D is unresolved. The germline V gene has CDR1 DFQATT and CDR2 SNEGSKA (reference sequence). The CDR3 has 16 amino acids. CDR3 in amino acids: CCARDTGRAPQNIQYF. The CDR3 DNA reads TGCTGTGCTAGAGATACCGGAAGGGCCCCCCAAAACATTCAGTACTTC.

This CDR3 reads CASSPDIYSGNTIYF. DNA for the CDR3: TGTGCCAGCAGCCCAGACATTTACTCTGGAAACACCATATATTTT. The gene calls are TRBV6-1 and TRBJ1-3; unclear D gene. Trimming removed 6 bases from V and 0 bases from J, with 12 bases in between. The germline V gene encodes CDR1 MNHNS and CDR2 SASEGT. The CDR3 consists of 15 residues.

This chain joins TRBV20-1 and TRBJ2-7; TRBD1 agrees at 8 bases. Unmatched junction bases numbered 8, after V lost 3 bases and J lost 7 bases. Germline lookup yields CDR1 DFQATT and CDR2 SNEGSKA (reference sequence). The CDR3 sequence is 13 residues long. CDR3 coding DNA: TGCAGTGCTAGCGGGGGCAGGGGGCAAGAGCAGTACTTC. Encoded protein: CSASGGRGQEQYF.

This clonotype has just a few counts. This chain uses TRBV7-9 with TRBJ2-7; D is tentatively TRBD1 or TRBD2 (5 bases each). Germline loops: CDR1 SEHNR, CDR2 FQNEAQ (reference sequence). The CDR3 contains 14 residues. The V gene lost 1 base and the J gene lost 2 bases, with 9 bases spanning the gap. CDR3 sequence (DNA): TGTGCCAGCAGCTTAGGGGGGACGGCCTACGAGCAGTACGTC. As protein: CASSLGGTAYEQYV.

The table lists this clonotype with a few counts. V gene TRBV11-1 combines with J gene TRBJ2-5; TRBD1 matches 11 bases. With V trimmed by 5 bases and J by 2 bases, 16 bases remained unmatched. This CDR3 spans 19 amino acids. Germline V gives CDR1 SGHAT, CDR2 FQDESV (reference sequence). This CDR3 reads CASSRTFLGQGARQETQYF. The CDR3 bases are TGTGCCAGCAGCCGAACCTTCCTAGGACAGGGGGCGAGACAAGAGACCCAGTACTTC.

J is TRBJ1-2 and V is TRBV4-3; D is unresolved. From germline, CDR1 is LGHNA and CDR2 YSLEER. This CDR3 has 14 amino acids. V was pared by 0 bases and J by 5 bases, with 10 bases between. CDR3 bases: TGCGCCAGCAGCCAAGAAGTTCCAAGTTATGGCTACACCTTC. The encoded protein is CASSQEVPSYGYTF.

This clonotype has more than one count but fewer than ten. The rearrangement uses TRBV14 and TRBJ2-7; D tentatively fits TRBD1 or TRBD2 (5 bases each). Germline values: CDR1 SGHDN, CDR2 FVKESK. The CDR3 extends over 14 amino acids. The V end lost 3 bases, the J end lost 2 bases, and 11 bases lay between the germline ends. The CDR3 DNA reads TGTGCCAGCAGCCACCGGGACGGGGCCTACGAGCAGTACTTC. Translated: CASSHRDGAYEQYF. Variable domain in full (rest from reference TRBV14 and TRBJ2-7): EAGVTQFPSHSVIEKGQTVTLRCDPISGHDNLYWYRRVMGKEIKFLLHFVKESKQDESGMPNNRFLAERTGGTYSTLKVQPAELEDSGVYFCASSHRDGAYEQYFGPGTRLTVT.

The CDR3 bases are TGTGCCAGCAGCCCAAATAGCGGAGCATACAATGAGCAGTTCTTC. Translated: CASSPNSGAYNEQFF. The chain links TRBV3-1 to TRBJ2-1; possibly TRBD2 for D (6 bases). V was clipped by 4 bases and J by 4 bases, with 14 bases between them. Germline loops: CDR1 LGHDT, CDR2 YNNKEL (reference sequence). This CDR3 is 15 amino acids long.

The gene calls are TRBV20-1 and TRBJ2-5, with D maybe TRBD2 (6 bases). CDR3 size: 13 residues. CDR1 and CDR2 (germline): DFQATT, SNEGSKA (reference sequence). The V end lost 2 bases, the J end lost 5 bases, and 12 bases lay between the germline ends. The CDR3, as DNA: TGCAGTGCTAGATTTCCGGCGGGGGAGACCCAGTACTTC. Protein: CSARFPAGETQYF.

This rearrangement joins TRBV4-3 to TRBJ2-3; D assignment may be TRBD1 or TRBD2 (5 bases each). The germline V and J ends were trimmed by 4 bases and 2 bases, with 25 bases remaining between them. The CDR3 consists of 19 residues. The V gene's germline CDR1 is LGHNA and CDR2 YSLEER. CDR3 nucleotide sequence: TGCGCCAGCAGCCGCCGACGACTCTCTGAGGGGATTTACACAGATACGCAGTATTTT. Translation: CASSRRRLSEGIYTDTQYF.

The gene calls are TRBV20-1 and TRBJ2-1; no reliable D call. The germline V gene has CDR1 DFQATT and CDR2 SNEGSKA (reference sequence). V lost 5 bases to trimming and J lost 3 bases, with 8 bases between them. CDR3 length: 12 amino acids. The CDR3 DNA sequence: TGCAGTGCTCGCCCCATCTACAATGAGCAGTTCTTC. Its protein is CSARPIYNEQFF.